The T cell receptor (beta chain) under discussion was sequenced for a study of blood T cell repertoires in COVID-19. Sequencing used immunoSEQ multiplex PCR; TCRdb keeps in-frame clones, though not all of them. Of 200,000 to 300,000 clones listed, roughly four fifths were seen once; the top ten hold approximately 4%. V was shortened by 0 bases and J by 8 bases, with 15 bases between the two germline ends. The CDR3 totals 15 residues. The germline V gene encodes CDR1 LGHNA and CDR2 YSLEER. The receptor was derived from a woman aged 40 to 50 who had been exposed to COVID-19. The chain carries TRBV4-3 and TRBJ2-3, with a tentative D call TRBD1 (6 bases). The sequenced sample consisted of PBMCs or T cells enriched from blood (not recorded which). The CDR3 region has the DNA TGCGCCAGCAGCCAAGATGGACAGACCAGGGGTACGCAGTATTTT. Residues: CASSQDGQTRGTQYF.